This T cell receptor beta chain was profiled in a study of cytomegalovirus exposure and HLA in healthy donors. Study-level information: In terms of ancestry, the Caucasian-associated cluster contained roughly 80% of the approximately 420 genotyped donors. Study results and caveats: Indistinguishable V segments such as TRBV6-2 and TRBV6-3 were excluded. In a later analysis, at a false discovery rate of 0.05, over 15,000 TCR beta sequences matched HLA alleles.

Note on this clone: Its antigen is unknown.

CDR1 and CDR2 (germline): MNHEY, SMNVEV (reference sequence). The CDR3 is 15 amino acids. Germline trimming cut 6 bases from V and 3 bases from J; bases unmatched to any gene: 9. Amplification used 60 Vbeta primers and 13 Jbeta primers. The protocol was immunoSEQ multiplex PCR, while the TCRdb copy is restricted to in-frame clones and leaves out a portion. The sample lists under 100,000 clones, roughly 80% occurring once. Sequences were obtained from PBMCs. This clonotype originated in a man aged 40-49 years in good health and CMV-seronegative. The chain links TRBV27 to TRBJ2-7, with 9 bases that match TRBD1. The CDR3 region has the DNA TGTGCCAGCAGCAATAAACAGGGGGCCCTCTACGAGCAGTACTTC. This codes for CASSNKQGALYEQYF.